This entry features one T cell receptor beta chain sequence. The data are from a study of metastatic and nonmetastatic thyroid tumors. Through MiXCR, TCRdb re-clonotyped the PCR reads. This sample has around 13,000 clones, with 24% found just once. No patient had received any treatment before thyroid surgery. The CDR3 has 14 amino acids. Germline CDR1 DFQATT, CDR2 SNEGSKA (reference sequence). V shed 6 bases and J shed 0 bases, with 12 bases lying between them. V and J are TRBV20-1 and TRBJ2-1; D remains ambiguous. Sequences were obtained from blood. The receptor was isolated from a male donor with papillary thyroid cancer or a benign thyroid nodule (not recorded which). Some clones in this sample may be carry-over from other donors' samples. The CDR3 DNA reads TGCAGTGCCAGGACGGCGAGCTCCTACAATGAGCAGTTCTTC. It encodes CSARTASSYNEQFF.